This T cell receptor (beta chain) was sequenced in a study of blood T cell repertoires in COVID-19. Study details: The analysed material was cDNA or gDNA that came from T cells, B-cell-depleted T cells, or PBMCs.

The method was immunoSEQ multiplex PCR; TCRdb's version includes in-frame clones alone and lacks a portion of them. The sample lists roughly 24,000 clones; less than 90% were seen once. The Seattle patients joined while their infection was active and were tracked longitudinally afterward. Germline lookup yields CDR1 SGHAT and CDR2 FQNNGV. This CDR3 is 18 amino acids long. V was clipped by 5 bases and J by 6 bases, with 26 bases between them. The rearrangement uses TRBV11-2 and TRBJ2-1; tentatively, D is TRBD1 (6 bases). Sequences were obtained from peripheral blood. This clonotype originated in a man in his 70s with COVID-19, enrolled during active disease. This CDR3 reads CASSPWGREQGWGNEQFF. CDR3 in DNA: TGTGCCAGCAGCCCCTGGGGACGAGAGCAGGGGTGGGGCAATGAGCAGTTCTTC.